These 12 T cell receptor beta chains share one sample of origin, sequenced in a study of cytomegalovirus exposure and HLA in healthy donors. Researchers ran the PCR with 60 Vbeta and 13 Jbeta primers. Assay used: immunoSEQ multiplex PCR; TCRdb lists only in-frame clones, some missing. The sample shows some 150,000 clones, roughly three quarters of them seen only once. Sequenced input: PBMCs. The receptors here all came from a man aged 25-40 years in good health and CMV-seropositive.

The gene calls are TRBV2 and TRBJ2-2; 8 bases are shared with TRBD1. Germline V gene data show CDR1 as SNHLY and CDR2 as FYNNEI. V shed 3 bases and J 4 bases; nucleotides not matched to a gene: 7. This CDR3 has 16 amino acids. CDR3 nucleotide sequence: TGTGCCAGCAGTGACCAACAGGGGGGTTCCACCGGGGAGCTGTTTTTT. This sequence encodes CASSDQQGGSTGELFF.

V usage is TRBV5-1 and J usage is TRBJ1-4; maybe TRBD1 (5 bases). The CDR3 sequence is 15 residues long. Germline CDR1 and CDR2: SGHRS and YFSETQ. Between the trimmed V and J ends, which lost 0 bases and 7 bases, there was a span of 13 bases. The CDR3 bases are TGCGCCAGCAGCTTGGGGGGCGCGTTGGGTGAAAAACTGTTTTTT. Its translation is CASSLGGALGEKLFF.

The CDR3: CASHPRTVTYEQYF. CDR3 DNA: TGTGCCAGTCACCCCAGGACAGTTACCTACGAGCAGTACTTC. This chain connects TRBV28 to TRBJ2-7, with a possible D match to TRBD1 (6 bases). The CDR3 length is 14 residues. V gave up 9 bases and J gave up 2 bases, with 17 bases separating them. In germline, CDR1 is MDHEN, CDR2 SYDVKM.

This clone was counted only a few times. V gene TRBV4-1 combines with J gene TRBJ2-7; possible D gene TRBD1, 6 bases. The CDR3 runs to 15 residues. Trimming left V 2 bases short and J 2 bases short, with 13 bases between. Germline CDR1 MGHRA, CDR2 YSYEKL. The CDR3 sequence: CASSQQHRETYEQYF. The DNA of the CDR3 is TGCGCCAGCAGCCAACAACACAGGGAAACCTACGAGCAGTACTTC.

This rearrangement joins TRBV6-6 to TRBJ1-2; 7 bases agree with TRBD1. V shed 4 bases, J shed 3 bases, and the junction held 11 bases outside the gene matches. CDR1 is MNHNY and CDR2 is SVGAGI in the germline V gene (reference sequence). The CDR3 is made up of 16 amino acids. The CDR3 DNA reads TGTGCCAGCAGTTTTCAAGATAGGACAGGTGACTATGGCTACACCTTC. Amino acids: CASSFQDRTGDYGYTF.

The CDR3: CASSLIVRVYSPLHF. CDR3 bases: TGTGCCAGCAGCCTAATAGTCAGGGTGTATTCACCCCTCCACTTT. V and J are TRBV5-7 and TRBJ1-6, with D tentatively TRBD1 (5 bases). TRBV5-7 is marked as an open reading frame, function uncertain. V shed 4 bases and J shed 8 bases, with 16 bases lying between them. This CDR3 spans 15 amino acids.

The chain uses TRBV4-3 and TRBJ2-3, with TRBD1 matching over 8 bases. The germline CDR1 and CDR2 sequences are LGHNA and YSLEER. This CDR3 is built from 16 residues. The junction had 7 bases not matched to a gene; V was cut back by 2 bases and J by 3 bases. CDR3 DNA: TGCGCCAGCAGCCAATATGACAGGGGACGGACAGATACGCAGTATTTT. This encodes CASSQYDRGRTDTQYF.

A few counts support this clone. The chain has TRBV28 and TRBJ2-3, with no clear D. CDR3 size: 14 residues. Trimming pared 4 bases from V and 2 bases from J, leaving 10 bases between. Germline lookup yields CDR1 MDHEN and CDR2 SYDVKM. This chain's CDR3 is CASSSPSLTDTQYF. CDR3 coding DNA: TGTGCCAGCAGTTCCCCCTCCCTCACAGATACGCAGTATTTT.

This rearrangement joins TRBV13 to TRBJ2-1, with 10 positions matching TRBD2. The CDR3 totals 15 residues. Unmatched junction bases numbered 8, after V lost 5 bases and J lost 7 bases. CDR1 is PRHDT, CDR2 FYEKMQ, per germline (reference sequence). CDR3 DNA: TGTGCCAGCAGCCCCGAGCGGGAGGGAAAAAATGAGCAGTTCTTC. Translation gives CASSPEREGKNEQFF. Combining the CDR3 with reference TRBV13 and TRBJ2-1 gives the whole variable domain AAGVIQSPRHLIKEKRETATLKCYPIPRHDTVYWYQQGPGQDPQFLISFYEKMQSDKGSIPDRFSAQQFSDYHSELNMSSLELGDSALYFCASSPEREGKNEQFFGPGTRLTVL.

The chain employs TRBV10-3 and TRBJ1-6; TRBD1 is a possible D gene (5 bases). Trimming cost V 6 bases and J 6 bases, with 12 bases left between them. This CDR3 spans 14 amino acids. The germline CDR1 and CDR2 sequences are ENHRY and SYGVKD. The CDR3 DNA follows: TGTGCCATCAGGGGGACTGGAGGTAATTCACCCCTCCACTTT. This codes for CAIRGTGGNSPLHF.

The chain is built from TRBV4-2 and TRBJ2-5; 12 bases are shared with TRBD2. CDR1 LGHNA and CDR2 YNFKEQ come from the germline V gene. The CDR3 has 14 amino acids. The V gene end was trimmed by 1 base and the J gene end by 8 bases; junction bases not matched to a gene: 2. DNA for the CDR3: TGTGCCAGCAGCCAAGGACTAGCGGGAGATACCCAGTACTTC. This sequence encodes CASSQGLAGDTQYF.

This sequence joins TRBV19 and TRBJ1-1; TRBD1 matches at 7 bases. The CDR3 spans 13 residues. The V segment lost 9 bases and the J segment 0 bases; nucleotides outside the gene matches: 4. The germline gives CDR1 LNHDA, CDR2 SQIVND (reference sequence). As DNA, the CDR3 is TGTGCCAGCGAGACAGGGATGAACACTGAAGCTTTCTTT. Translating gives CASETGMNTEAFF.